This T cell receptor beta chain was recovered during a study of shared clonotypes between healthy human individuals. Study context: A few men and a couple of women, aged 18 to 49, were donors.

CDR3 length: 17 residues. Trimming at V came to 5 bases and at J to 3 bases, leaving 15 bases not matched to a gene. Germline loops: CDR1 MNHEY, CDR2 SMNVEV (reference sequence). About this clone itself: What it binds is unknown.

Genomic DNA of each subset was evenly split across several immunoSEQ plates. Method: immunoSEQ multiplex PCR; TCRdb's copy keeps in-frame clones and lacks some. Altogether about 2.2 million clones are present, 93% being singletons, with the ten largest covering approximately 1.7%. Study results and caveats: In this cohort, only blood was sampled, and tissue repertoires likely differ.

Naive CD8 cells, CD45RO-negative and positively selected for CCR7, excluded terminally differentiated effector memory CD45RA+ cells. The healthy adult donors were HIV-negative and reported no recent acute infections or vaccinations. Sequencing was performed on naive CD8+ T cells from PBMCs. The gene calls are TRBV27 and TRBJ2-5; TRBD1 agrees at 7 bases. This receptor was taken from a man between 18 and 29 years old in good health. Some clones in this sample may be carry-over from other donors' samples. The CDR3 DNA follows: TGTGCCAGCAGTCCGAGATTGAGGGACAGAGAAAAAGAGACCCAGTACTTC. Its protein product is CASSPRLRDREKETQYF.